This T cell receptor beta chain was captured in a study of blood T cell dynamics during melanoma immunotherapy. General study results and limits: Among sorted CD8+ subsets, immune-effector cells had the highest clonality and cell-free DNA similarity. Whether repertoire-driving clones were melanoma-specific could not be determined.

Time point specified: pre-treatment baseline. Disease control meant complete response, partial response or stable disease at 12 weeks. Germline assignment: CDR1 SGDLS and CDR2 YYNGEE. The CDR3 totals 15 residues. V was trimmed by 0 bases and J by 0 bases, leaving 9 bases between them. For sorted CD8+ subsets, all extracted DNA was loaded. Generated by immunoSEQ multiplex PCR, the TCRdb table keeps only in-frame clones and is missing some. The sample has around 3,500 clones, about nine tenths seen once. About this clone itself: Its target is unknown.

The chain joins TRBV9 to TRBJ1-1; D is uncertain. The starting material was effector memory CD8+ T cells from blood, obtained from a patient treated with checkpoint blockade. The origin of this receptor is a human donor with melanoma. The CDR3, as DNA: TGTGCCAGCAGCGTAGTTGGTGTAATGAACACTGAAGCTTTCTTT. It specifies CASSVVGVMNTEAFF. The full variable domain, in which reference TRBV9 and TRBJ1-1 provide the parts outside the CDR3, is DSGVTQTPKHLITATGQRVTLRCSPRSGDLSVYWYQQSLDQGLQFLIQYYNGEERAKGNILERFSAQQFPDLHSELNLSSLELGDSALYFCASSVVGVMNTEAFFGQGTRLTVV.